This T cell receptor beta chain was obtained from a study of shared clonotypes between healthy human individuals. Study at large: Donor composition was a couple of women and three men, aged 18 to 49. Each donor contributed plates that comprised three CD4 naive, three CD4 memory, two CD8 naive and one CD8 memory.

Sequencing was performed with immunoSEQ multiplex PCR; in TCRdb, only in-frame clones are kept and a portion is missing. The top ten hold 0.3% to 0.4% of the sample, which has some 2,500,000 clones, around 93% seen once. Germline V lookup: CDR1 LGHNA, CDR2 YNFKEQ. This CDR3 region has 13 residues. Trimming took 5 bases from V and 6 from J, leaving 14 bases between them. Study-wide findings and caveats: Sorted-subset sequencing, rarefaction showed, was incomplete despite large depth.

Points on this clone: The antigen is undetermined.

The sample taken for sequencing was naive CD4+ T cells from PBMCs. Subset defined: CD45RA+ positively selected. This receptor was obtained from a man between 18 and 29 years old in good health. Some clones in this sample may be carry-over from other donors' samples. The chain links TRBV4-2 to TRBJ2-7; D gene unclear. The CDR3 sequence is CASSSPEALEQYF. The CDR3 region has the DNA TGTGCCAGCAGCTCCCCCGAGGCTCTCGAGCAGTACTTC.